Listed below are T cell receptor beta chains from one sample, sequenced in a study of blood T cell repertoires in COVID-19. This table comes from immunoSEQ multiplex PCR, and its TCRdb copy is limited to in-frame clones, with some not included. The sample holds around 290,000 clones; 90% are singletons and the top ten take roughly 1.1%. Source material: PBMCs or T cells enriched from blood (not recorded which). The receptors shown here come from a woman aged 25 to 39 who had recovered from COVID-19. CDR3s include the opening cysteine and the closing phenylalanine or tryptophan. The size entry is marked missing in some rows and otherwise reads once, few, many or a size class.

v_gene: TRBV30
j_gene: TRBJ2-1
abundance: -
len: 14
CDR3aa: CAWGGLGMGNEQFF

v_gene: TRBV10-3
j_gene: TRBJ1-5
abundance: -
len: 15
CDR3aa: CAISNPDIHHQPQHF

v_gene: TRBV7-9
j_gene: TRBJ2-5
abundance: -
len: 14
CDR3aa: CASSSPGIQETQYF

v_gene: TRBV4-3
j_gene: TRBJ1-2
abundance: -
len: 15
CDR3aa: CASSQDPRGNYGYTF

v_gene: TRBV27
j_gene: TRBJ2-7
abundance: -
len: 18
CDR3aa: CASSRYISPGQGPYEQYF

v_gene: TRBV9
j_gene: TRBJ1-4
abundance: -
len: 14
CDR3aa: CASSVGQGSEKLFF

v_gene: TRBV27
j_gene: TRBJ2-1
abundance: -
len: 15
CDR3aa: CASSLVSGSDNEQFF

v_gene: TRBV19
j_gene: TRBJ2-2
abundance: -
len: 13
CDR3aa: CASSRLTTGELFF

v_gene: TRBV30
j_gene: TRBJ2-2
abundance: -
len: 12
CDR3aa: CAWGRNTGELFF

v_gene: TRBV27
j_gene: TRBJ1-1
abundance: -
len: 15
CDR3aa: CASSLTIERNTEAFF

v_gene: TRBV5-4
j_gene: TRBJ2-1
abundance: once
len: 15
CDR3aa: CASSLRQGAWNEQFF